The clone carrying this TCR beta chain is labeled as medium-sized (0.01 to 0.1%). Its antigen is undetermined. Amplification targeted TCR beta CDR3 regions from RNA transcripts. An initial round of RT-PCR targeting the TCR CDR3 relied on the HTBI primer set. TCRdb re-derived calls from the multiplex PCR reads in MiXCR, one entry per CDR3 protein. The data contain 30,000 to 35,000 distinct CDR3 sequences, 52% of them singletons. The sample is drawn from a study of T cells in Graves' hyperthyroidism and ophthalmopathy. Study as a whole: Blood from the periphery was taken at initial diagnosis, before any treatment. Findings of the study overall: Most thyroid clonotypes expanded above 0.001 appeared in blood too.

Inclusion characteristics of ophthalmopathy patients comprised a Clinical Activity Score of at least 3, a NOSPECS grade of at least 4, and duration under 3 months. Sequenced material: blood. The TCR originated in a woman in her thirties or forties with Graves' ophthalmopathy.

In DNA form, the CDR3 reads TGTGCCAGCAGTTACTCGTCGGGGAACTATGGCTACACCTTC. Its translation is CASSYSSGNYGYTF. The genes are TRBV6-5 and TRBJ1-2; no clear D. V lost 0 bases and J lost 2, with 7 bases in between. CDR1 and CDR2 (germline): MNHEY, SVGAGI. The CDR3 consists of 14 residues.